One and the same sample provided the 8 T cell receptor beta chains below, sequenced in a study of shared clonotypes between healthy human individuals. TCRdb's copy holds only in-frame clones and misses some; the assay was immunoSEQ multiplex PCR. The data contain just over 2,000,000 clones, 85% to 95% of them singletons. Sample: naive CD4+ T cells sorted from blood. Subset: CD45RA+ positively selected. Receptors were obtained from a man aged 18 to 30 in good health.

The count of this clone is one. CDR3 sequence: CASSQLGGESYEQYF. The CDR3 DNA reads as TGCGCCAGCAGCCAACTAGGGGGAGAGAGCTACGAGCAGTACTTC. The genes are TRBV4-3 and TRBJ2-7; possibly TRBD1 for D (6 bases). Trimming removed 2 bases at V and 3 bases at J, with 14 bases between. Germline V gives CDR1 LGHNA, CDR2 YSLEER. The CDR3 sequence is 15 residues long.

The gene calls are TRBV6-1 and TRBJ1-2; tentative D call: TRBD1 (6 bases). This CDR3 comprises 14 residues. In germline, CDR1 is MNHNS, CDR2 SASEGT. V lost 6 bases and J 4 bases, leaving 15 bases between the germline ends. CDR3 DNA: TGTGCCAGCAGCGACCAGGGGATTAGCTATGGCTACACCTTC. Encoded protein: CASSDQGISYGYTF.

The gene calls are TRBV2 and TRBJ1-2; D is unresolved. The germline gives CDR1 SNHLY, CDR2 FYNNEI. The ends were cut back, 2 bases at V and 4 bases at J, with 14 bases in the middle. This CDR3 comprises 15 residues. CDR3 region: CASSERPGSSYGYTF. The CDR3 DNA sequence: TGTGCCAGCAGTGAACGTCCCGGATCAAGCTATGGCTACACCTTC. Variable domain in full (rest from reference TRBV2 and TRBJ1-2): EPEVTQTPSHQVTQMGQEVILRCVPISNHLYFYWYRQILGQKVEFLVSFYNNEISEKSEIFDDQFSVERPDGSNFTLKIRSTKLEDSAMYFCASSERPGSSYGYTFGSGTRLTVV.

This clone came up once. The chain combines TRBV7-9 with TRBJ1-1; tentative D call: TRBD1 (6 bases). This CDR3 region has 18 residues. Trimming took off 0 bases at V and 0 bases at J, with 17 bases between the two ends. Germline values: CDR1 SEHNR, CDR2 FQNEAQ (reference sequence). As DNA, the CDR3 is TGTGCCAGCAGCTTAGCAGCCGGGGGCCGGAGCCTGAACACTGAAGCTTTCTTT. Its protein is CASSLAAGGRSLNTEAFF.

The table lists this clone with a count of one. The chain joins TRBV6-1 to TRBJ2-3, with D possibly TRBD1 on 5 matching bases. V shed 4 bases and J shed 3 bases, with 14 bases lying between them. This CDR3 has 15 residues. CDR1 is MNHNS and CDR2 is SASEGT in the germline V gene. CDR3 bases: TGTGCCAGCAGTGTTCCAGGGAAGAAGACAGATACGCAGTATTTT. Protein product: CASSVPGKKTDTQYF.

This clone was counted a few times. J is TRBJ1-6 and V is TRBV28; 7 bases align to TRBD1. The J segment lost 10 bases and the V segment lost 6 bases, leaving 6 bases of the junction unmatched. Looked up from germline, CDR1 is MDHEN and CDR2 is SYDVKM. The CDR3 extends over 13 amino acids. The CDR3 is CASRDRVGSPLHF. The CDR3 coding sequence is TGTGCCAGCAGAGACAGGGTGGGGTCACCCCTCCACTTT.

The CDR3 DNA sequence: TGCGCCAGCAGCCAACCGACGGGAATAAACCAAGAGACCCAGTACTTC. This codes for CASSQPTGINQETQYF. J is TRBJ2-5 and V is TRBV4-1, with D possibly being TRBD2 (5 bases). Per germline, CDR1 MGHRA and CDR2 YSYEKL. The CDR3 runs to 16 residues. V lost 2 bases and J 0 bases, leaving 13 bases between the germline ends.

As regards this clone: The identical CDR3 is also encoded by other nucleotide sequences in the sample. This chain joins TRBV5-1 and TRBJ1-6; D not certain. Germline CDR1 reads SGHRS; CDR2 reads YFSETQ. The CDR3 length is 13 residues. Trimming removed 0 bases from V and 8 bases from J, with 6 bases in between. The CDR3 loop is CASSLVEDSPLHF. CDR3 DNA: TGCGCCAGCAGCTTGGTTGAAGATTCACCCCTCCACTTT.